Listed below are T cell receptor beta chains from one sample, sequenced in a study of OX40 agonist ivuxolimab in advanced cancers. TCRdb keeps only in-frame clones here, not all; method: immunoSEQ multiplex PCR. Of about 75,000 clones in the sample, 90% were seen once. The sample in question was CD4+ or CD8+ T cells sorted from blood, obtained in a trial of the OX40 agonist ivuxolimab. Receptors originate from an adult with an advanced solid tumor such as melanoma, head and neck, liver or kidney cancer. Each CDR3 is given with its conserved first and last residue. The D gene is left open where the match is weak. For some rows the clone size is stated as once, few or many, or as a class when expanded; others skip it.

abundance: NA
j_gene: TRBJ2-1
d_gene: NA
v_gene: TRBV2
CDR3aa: CASSENLWRYNEQFF
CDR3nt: TGTGCCAGCAGTGAAAATCTATGGCGGTACAATGAGCAGTTCTTC

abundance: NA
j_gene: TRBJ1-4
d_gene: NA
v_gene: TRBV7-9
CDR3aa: CASSPFGVEKLFF
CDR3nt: TGTGCCAGCAGCCCCTTTGGGGTTGAAAAACTGTTTTTT

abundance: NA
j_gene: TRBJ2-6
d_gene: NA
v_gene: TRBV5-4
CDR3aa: CASTSVSGANVLTF
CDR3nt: TGTGCCAGCACCTCCGTCTCTGGGGCCAACGTCCTGACTTTC

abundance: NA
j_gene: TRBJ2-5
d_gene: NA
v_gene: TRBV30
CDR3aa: CAWGQETQYF
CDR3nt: TGTGCCTGGGGCCAAGAGACCCAGTACTTC

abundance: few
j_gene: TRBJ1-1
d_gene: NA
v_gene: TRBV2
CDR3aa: CASSGSRPSNTEAFF
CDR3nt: TGTGCCAGCAGTGGATCACGGCCTTCGAACACTGAAGCTTTCTTT

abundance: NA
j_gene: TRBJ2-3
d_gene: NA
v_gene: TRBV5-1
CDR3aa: CASSSGDTDTQYF
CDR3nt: TGCGCCAGCAGCTCCGGGGATACAGATACGCAGTATTTT

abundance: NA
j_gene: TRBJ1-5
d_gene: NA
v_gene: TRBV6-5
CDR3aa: CASSPISNQPQHF
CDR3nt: TGTGCCAGCAGCCCTATTAGCAATCAGCCCCAGCATTTT

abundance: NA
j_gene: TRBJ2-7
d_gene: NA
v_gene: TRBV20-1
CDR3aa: CSARGVYEQYF
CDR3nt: TGCAGTGCGAGGGGGGTCTACGAGCAGTACTTC

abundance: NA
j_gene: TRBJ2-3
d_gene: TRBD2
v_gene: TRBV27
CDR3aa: CASSRVWEGTDTQYF
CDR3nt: TGTGCCAGCAGTCGGGTTTGGGAGGGGACAGATACGCAGTATTTT

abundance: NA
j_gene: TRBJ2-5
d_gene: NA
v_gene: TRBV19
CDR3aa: CASRNRDPPQETQYF
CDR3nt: TGTGCCAGTAGGAACCGGGACCCGCCCCAAGAGACCCAGTACTTC

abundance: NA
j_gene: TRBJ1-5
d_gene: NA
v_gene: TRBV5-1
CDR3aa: CASSLFGADNQPQHF
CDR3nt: TGCGCCAGCAGCTTGTTTGGGGCTGACAATCAGCCCCAGCATTTT

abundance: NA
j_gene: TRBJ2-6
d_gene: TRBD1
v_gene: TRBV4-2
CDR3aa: CASSQYLTGGSGANVLTF
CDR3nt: TGTGCCAGCAGCCAATACCTCACAGGGGGCTCTGGGGCCAACGTCCTGACTTTC

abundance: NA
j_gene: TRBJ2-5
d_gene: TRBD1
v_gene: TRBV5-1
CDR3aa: CASSPGQQGETQYF
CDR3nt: TGCGCCAGCAGCCCCGGCCAACAGGGGGAGACCCAGTACTTC

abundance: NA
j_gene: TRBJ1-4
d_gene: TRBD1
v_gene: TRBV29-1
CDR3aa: CSVTGVRGVNEKLFF
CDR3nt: TGCAGCGTGACAGGGGTGAGAGGGGTTAATGAAAAACTGTTTTTT

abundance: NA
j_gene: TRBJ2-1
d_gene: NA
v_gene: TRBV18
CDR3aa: CASSPRVSSYNEQFF
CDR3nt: TGTGCCAGCTCACCCCGAGTCTCCTCCTACAATGAGCAGTTCTTC

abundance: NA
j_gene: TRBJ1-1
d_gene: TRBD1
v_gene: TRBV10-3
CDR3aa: CAISPPGQDTEAFF
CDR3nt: TGTGCCATCAGTCCACCGGGACAGGACACTGAAGCTTTCTTT

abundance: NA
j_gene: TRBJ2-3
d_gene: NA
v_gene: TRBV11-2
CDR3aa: CASSARGVLTDTQYF
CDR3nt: TGTGCCAGCAGCGCGAGGGGCGTTCTCACAGATACGCAGTATTTT

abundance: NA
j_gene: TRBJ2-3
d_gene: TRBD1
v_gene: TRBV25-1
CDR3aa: CASRSGGSADTQYF
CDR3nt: TGTGCCAGCAGATCAGGGGGCAGCGCAGATACGCAGTATTTT

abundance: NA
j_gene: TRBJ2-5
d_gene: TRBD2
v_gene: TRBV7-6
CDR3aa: CASSLGAGGGETQYF
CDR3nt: TGTGCCAGCAGCTTAGGGGCGGGGGGCGGAGAGACCCAGTACTTC

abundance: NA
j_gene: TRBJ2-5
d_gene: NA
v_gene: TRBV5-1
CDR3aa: CASSLSETQYF
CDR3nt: TGCGCCAGCAGCCTATCTGAGACCCAGTACTTC

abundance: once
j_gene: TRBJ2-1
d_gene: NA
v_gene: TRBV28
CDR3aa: CASSFGGSGNNEQFF
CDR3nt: TGTGCCAGCAGTTTTGGTGGGAGTGGGAACAATGAGCAGTTCTTC

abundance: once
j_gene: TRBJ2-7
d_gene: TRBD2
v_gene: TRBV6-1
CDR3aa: CASSEEGLAGKTSYEQYF
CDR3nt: TGTGCCAGCAGTGAAGAGGGACTAGCGGGGAAAACGTCCTACGAGCAGTACTTC

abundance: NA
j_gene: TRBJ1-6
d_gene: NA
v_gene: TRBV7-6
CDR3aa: CASSLGGEAPLHF
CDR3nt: TGTGCCAGCAGCTTAGGTGGGGAGGCACCCCTCCACTTT